This is a list of T cell receptor beta chains from one sample in a study of blood T cell repertoires in COVID-19. Some clones are missing from TCRdb's copy, which holds only in-frame ones; the method was immunoSEQ multiplex PCR. The sample yields some 60,000 clones, roughly four fifths seen once. The sequenced sample was peripheral blood. These receptors were collected from a man older than 75 with COVID-19, enrolled during active disease. CDR3s include the opening cysteine and the closing phenylalanine or tryptophan. Each record gives: V gene, clone size, D gene, J gene, CDR3 protein, CDR3 DNA. The D gene is left open where the match is weak. Some rows mark clone size as missing; the rest say once, few, many or name a class of expanded clone.

>TRBV10-1|NA|TRBD2|TRBJ2-1
CASSETRGGLGPRDEQFF
TGCGCCAGCAGTGAGACACGGGGGGGATTGGGGCCAAGGGATGAGCAGTTCTTC
>TRBV28|NA|TRBD1|TRBJ1-1
CASTPGTDIMNTEAFF
TGTGCCAGCACCCCCGGGACAGATATCATGAACACTGAAGCTTTCTTT
>TRBV7-2|NA|NA|TRBJ2-5
CASSRDSVPGTQYF
TGTGCCAGCAGCCGCGACAGTGTGCCAGGGACCCAGTACTTC
>TRBV13|NA|NA|TRBJ2-1
CASSKQTSHNEQFF
TGTGCCAGCAGCAAGCAGACTAGTCACAATGAGCAGTTCTTC
>TRBV7-9|NA|TRBD2|TRBJ2-1
CASSLSLAGSYNEQFF
TGTGCCAGCAGCTTATCCTTAGCGGGAAGCTACAATGAGCAGTTCTTC
>TRBV6-5|NA|TRBD2|TRBJ2-7
CAAGGQGPYEQYF
TGTGCCGCGGGGGGGCAGGGTCCCTACGAGCAGTACTTC
>TRBV9|NA|TRBD1|TRBJ1-1
CASSVTGGNTEAFF
TGTGCCAGCAGCGTTACAGGGGGTAACACTGAAGCTTTCTTT
>TRBV18|NA|NA|TRBJ2-3
CASSPPQGWTDTQYF
TGTGCCAGCTCACCACCGCAGGGGTGGACTGATACGCAGTATTTT
>TRBV28|NA|NA|TRBJ2-5
CASSLGGGGETQYF
TGTGCCAGCAGTTTGGGGGGAGGGGGGGAGACCCAGTACTTC
>TRBV30|NA|NA|TRBJ2-5
CAWSVGETQYF
TGTGCCTGGAGTGTCGGGGAGACCCAGTACTTC
>TRBV5-1|NA|NA|TRBJ1-5
CASSPGGPGDQPQHF
TGCGCCAGCAGCCCCGGGGGGCCAGGGGATCAGCCCCAGCATTTT
>TRBV7-2|NA|NA|TRBJ1-2
CASSNNPLDPGDYGYTF
TGTGCCAGCAGCAATAATCCCTTGGATCCAGGTGACTATGGCTACACCTTC
>TRBV28|NA|TRBD1|TRBJ1-4
CASSLIEQGVVLREKLFF
TGTGCCAGCAGTTTAATCGAACAGGGGGTGGTTTTAAGGGAAAAACTGTTTTTT
>TRBV5-4|NA|TRBD2|TRBJ2-1
CASSLAGTSGRNEQFF
TGTGCCAGCAGCTTGGCGGGGACTAGCGGGAGGAATGAGCAGTTCTTC
>TRBV4-3|NA|TRBD2|TRBJ2-3
CASSQNSGSIADTQYF
TGCGCCAGCAGCCAAAATAGCGGGAGCATTGCAGATACGCAGTATTTT
>TRBV5-4|NA|NA|TRBJ1-5
CASSLDPLNQPQHF
TGTGCCAGCAGCTTGGACCCGCTAAATCAGCCCCAGCATTTT
>TRBV29-1|once|NA|TRBJ2-2
CSVPLRANTGELFF
TGCAGCGTTCCTCTCAGGGCTAACACCGGGGAGCTGTTTTTT
>TRBV5-1|NA|NA|TRBJ1-2
CASSRDRTSSNYGYTF
TGCGCCAGCAGCCGTGACCGGACATCCTCTAACTATGGCTACACCTTC
>TRBV13|few|NA|TRBJ1-3
CASSLTAGNTIYF
TGTGCCAGCAGCTTAACGGCTGGAAACACCATATATTTT
>TRBV21-1|NA|NA|TRBJ2-5
CASSDRGLGETQYF
TGTGCCAGCAGCGATCGCGGGCTGGGGGAGACCCAGTACTTC
>TRBV7-9|NA|NA|TRBJ2-1
CASSLGLLRLGNEQFF
TGTGCCAGCAGCTTAGGACTCCTTCGACTCGGCAATGAGCAGTTCTTC
>TRBV9|NA|NA|TRBJ1-6
CASSSRGNPINSPLHF
TGTGCCAGCAGCTCTAGAGGAAACCCAATTAATTCACCCCTCCACTTT
>TRBV19|NA|NA|TRBJ1-2
CASSIGEGRGGYTF
TGTGCCAGTAGTATAGGGGAGGGGCGAGGTGGCTACACCTTC
>TRBV24-1|NA|TRBD2|TRBJ2-1
CATQREGRNNEQFF
TGTGCCACCCAGCGGGAGGGCCGAAACAATGAGCAGTTCTTC
>TRBV20-1|once|NA|TRBJ1-4
CSASPRRDFNEKLFF
TGCAGTGCTAGTCCCAGACGGGATTTTAATGAAAAACTGTTTTTT
>TRBV10-3|NA|TRBD2|TRBJ2-2
CASRTSGTTNTGELFF
TGTGCCAGCCGGACTAGCGGAACAACGAACACCGGGGAGCTGTTTTTT
>TRBV6-5|once|TRBD2|TRBJ2-6
CASSYWGGSGANVLTF
TGTGCCAGCAGTTACTGGGGGGGCTCTGGGGCCAACGTCCTGACTTTC
>TRBV7-9|NA|TRBD1|TRBJ1-4
CASSSSPGQGGTTNEKLFF
TGTGCCAGCAGCTCCTCCCCGGGACAGGGCGGTACAACTAATGAAAAACTGTTTTTT
>TRBV7-3|NA|TRBD2|TRBJ2-2
CASSLIREAGELFF
TGTGCCAGCAGCTTAATACGGGAGGCCGGGGAGCTGTTTTTT
>TRBV5-4|NA|NA|TRBJ1-3
CASSLGGRTSGNTIYF
TGTGCCAGCAGCTTAGGAGGAAGGACTTCTGGAAACACCATATATTTT
>TRBV28|NA|TRBD1|TRBJ2-3
CASSLPPGQGNTDTQYF
TGTGCCAGCAGTTTACCTCCGGGACAGGGGAACACAGATACGCAGTATTTT
>TRBV25-1|NA|TRBD1|TRBJ1-4
CASSEGQGGYEKLFF
TGTGCCAGCAGTGAAGGACAGGGAGGGTATGAAAAACTGTTTTTT
>TRBV30|NA|NA|TRBJ2-3
CAWSPRGTDTQYF
TGTGCCTGGAGCCCCCGCGGAACAGATACGCAGTATTTT
>TRBV5-1|NA|TRBD2|TRBJ2-5
CASSRTSEETQYF
TGCGCCAGCAGCCGGACTAGCGAAGAGACCCAGTACTTC
>TRBV5-1|few|NA|TRBJ1-2
CASRLGTSPNYGYTF
TGCGCCAGCAGACTCGGGACATCTCCTAACTATGGCTACACCTTC
>TRBV6-5|NA|NA|TRBJ1-2
CASSYSGGGGYGYTF
TGTGCCAGCAGTTACTCTGGGGGGGGCGGATATGGCTACACCTTC
>TRBV6-5|NA|NA|TRBJ2-5
CASRTFGQKQETQYF
TGTGCCAGCAGGACCTTTGGACAAAAGCAAGAGACCCAGTACTTC
>TRBV6-2/TRBV6-3|NA|NA|TRBJ1-5
CASSDAAPGPREGSNQPQHF
TGTGCCAGCAGCGACGCGGCTCCCGGGCCTCGGGAGGGGAGCAATCAGCCCCAGCATTTT
>TRBV5-8|NA|NA|TRBJ2-3
CASSLAWRTSTDTQYF
TGTGCCAGCAGCTTGGCGTGGCGGACTAGCACAGATACGCAGTATTTT
>TRBV28|NA|NA|TRBJ1-4
CASSGFGGFQEKLFF
TGTGCCAGCAGTGGGTTCGGCGGGTTTCAGGAAAAACTGTTTTTT
>TRBV30|NA|TRBD1|TRBJ2-1
CAWRNAGTGGWDEQFF
TGTGCCTGGAGAAACGCGGGGACAGGGGGCTGGGATGAGCAGTTCTTC
>TRBV20-1|NA|NA|TRBJ1-2
CSASVGGGDYGYTF
TGCAGTGCTAGTGTCGGAGGCGGGGACTATGGCTACACCTTC
>TRBV30|NA|TRBD2|TRBJ2-1
CAWSVGLAGGNEQFF
TGTGCCTGGAGTGTCGGCCTAGCGGGAGGCAATGAGCAGTTCTTC
>TRBV6-5|NA|NA|TRBJ1-5
CASSYERGQPQHF
TGTGCCAGCAGTTACGAACGGGGTCAGCCCCAGCATTTT
>TRBV18|once|TRBD1|TRBJ2-5
CASSSTGGEETQYF
TGTGCCAGCTCATCGACAGGGGGCGAAGAGACCCAGTACTTC
>TRBV6-5|NA|NA|TRBJ1-3
CASGGHPSGNTIYF
TGTGCCAGCGGGGGACACCCCTCTGGAAACACCATATATTTT
>TRBV5-6|NA|NA|TRBJ1-3
CASMGRSGNTIYF
TGTGCCAGCATGGGCAGGTCTGGAAACACCATATATTTT
>TRBV15|NA|TRBD1|TRBJ1-2
CATSRAGGSGYTF
TGTGCCACCAGCAGAGCAGGGGGCTCTGGCTACACCTTC
>TRBV6-5|few|NA|TRBJ1-4
CASNDRDLSAQLFF
TGTGCCAGCAACGACCGGGATCTTTCCGCCCAACTTTTTTTT
>TRBV5-6|NA|NA|TRBJ1-1
CASSPAGQGNTEAFF
TGTGCCAGCAGTCCCGCGGGGCAGGGGAACACTGAAGCTTTCTTT
>TRBV6-5|NA|TRBD2|TRBJ2-6
CASQDGGVGANVLTF
TGTGCCAGCCAAGATGGGGGGGTTGGGGCCAACGTCCTGACTTTC
>TRBV4-3|once|TRBD2|TRBJ2-3
CASSQDARGRAQYF
TGCGCCAGCAGCCAAGACGCCCGGGGGAGGGCGCAGTATTTT
>TRBV7-2|NA|NA|TRBJ1-3
CASSLAGKAGTIYF
TGTGCCAGCAGCTTAGCCGGAAAAGCGGGCACCATATATTTT
>TRBV7-2|NA|TRBD1|TRBJ1-2
CASSRGQSYGYTF
TGTGCCAGCAGCCGGGGACAGAGCTATGGCTACACCTTC
>TRBV5-1|few|TRBD2|TRBJ2-1
CASSFGLAGSSYNEQFF
TGCGCCAGCAGCTTTGGACTAGCGGGGAGCTCCTACAATGAGCAGTTCTTC
>TRBV10-1|once|TRBD2|TRBJ2-3
CASSEAPGLAGGWTDTQYF
TGCGCCAGCAGTGAGGCCCCGGGACTAGCGGGAGGGTGGACAGATACGCAGTATTTT
>TRBV6-1|NA|NA|TRBJ1-1
CASSEYRIRAGANTEAFF
TGTGCCAGCAGTGAATACCGGATTAGGGCAGGGGCGAACACTGAAGCTTTCTTT